These T cell receptor beta chains were read from a single sample in a study of T cell repertoires in cytomegalovirus infection. TCRdb processed the reads anew with MiXCR; each CDR3 protein has one entry. The sample has under 500,000 distinct CDR3 sequences; approximately 40% are singletons. These receptors' targets are unknown. The sequenced sample was cultured PBMCs, obtained from culture after CMV antigen stimulation. These receptors were obtained from a human donor in good health (CMV status not recorded). Some clones in this sample may be carry-over from other donors' samples. CDR3s include the opening cysteine and the closing phenylalanine or tryptophan. The order of the fields is V gene, D gene, clone size, J gene, CDR3 protein, CDR3 DNA. A D gene is named only where the DNA matches it firmly. Clone sizes are given selectively: once, few, many, or a class where the clone is expanded.

V gene: TRBV18; D gene: -; clone size: -; J gene: TRBJ2-2; CDR3 protein: CASSRNRDTGELFF; CDR3 DNA: TGTGCCAGCTCACGCAACCGTGACACCGGGGAGCTGTTTTTT
V gene: TRBV29-1; D gene: -; clone size: -; J gene: TRBJ1-1; CDR3 protein: CSYRVGYTEAFF; CDR3 DNA: TGCAGCTACAGGGTGGGATACACTGAAGCTTTCTTT
V gene: TRBV10-3; D gene: -; clone size: few; J gene: TRBJ2-6; CDR3 protein: CAISGGSGANVLTF; CDR3 DNA: TGTGCCATCAGCGGTGGCTCCGGGGCCAACGTCCTGACTTTC
V gene: TRBV7-9; D gene: TRBD1; clone size: -; J gene: TRBJ2-3; CDR3 protein: CASSIGIPGTDTQCF; CDR3 DNA: TGTGCCAGCAGCATAGGTATCCCGGGGACAGATACGCAGTGTTTT
V gene: TRBV6-6; D gene: -; clone size: -; J gene: TRBJ1-5; CDR3 protein: CASTYPYQPQHF; CDR3 DNA: TGTGCCAGCACATATCCCTATCAGCCCCAGCATTTT
V gene: TRBV19; D gene: TRBD1; clone size: -; J gene: TRBJ1-5; CDR3 protein: CASSIRWGGRGLDQPQHF; CDR3 DNA: TGTGCCAGTAGTATACGATGGGGGGGCAGGGGGCTCGATCAGCCCCAGCATTTT
V gene: TRBV7-2; D gene: TRBD2; clone size: -; J gene: TRBJ2-1; CDR3 protein: CASSFRGRALVDEQFF; CDR3 DNA: TGTGCCAGCAGCTTCCGCGGGAGGGCCCTGGTAGATGAGCAGTTCTTC
V gene: TRBV6-1; D gene: -; clone size: -; J gene: TRBJ2-1; CDR3 protein: CASSEAGASFSEQFF; CDR3 DNA: TGTGCCAGCAGTGAAGCAGGAGCTAGTTTTTCAGAGCAGTTCTTC
V gene: TRBV7-2; D gene: TRBD2; clone size: -; J gene: TRBJ2-5; CDR3 protein: CASSLQLAGEETQYF; CDR3 DNA: TGTGCCAGCAGCTTACAACTGGCGGGGGAAGAGACCCAGTACTTC
V gene: TRBV11-2; D gene: -; clone size: few; J gene: TRBJ2-2; CDR3 protein: CASSLDYQRRIPKTTGELFF; CDR3 DNA: TGTGCCAGCAGCTTAGATTACCAGCGAAGGATACCGAAGACCACCGGGGAGCTGTTTTTT
V gene: TRBV7-2; D gene: -; clone size: -; J gene: TRBJ2-3; CDR3 protein: CASSLVFRVDGDTQYF; CDR3 DNA: TGTGCCAGCAGCTTAGTTTTCAGGGTCGACGGGGATACGCAGTATTTT
V gene: TRBV7-2; D gene: -; clone size: many; J gene: TRBJ1-1; CDR3 protein: CASSLGGAGNTEAFF; CDR3 DNA: TGTGCCAGCAGCCTCGGGGGAGCAGGGAACACTGAAGCTTTCTTT
V gene: TRBV29-1; D gene: -; clone size: once; J gene: TRBJ2-5; CDR3 protein: CSVGGETQYF; CDR3 DNA: TGCAGCGTAGGAGGAGAGACCCAGTACTTC
V gene: TRBV7-2; D gene: TRBD1; clone size: -; J gene: TRBJ1-6; CDR3 protein: CASSVRQGGAYSPLHF; CDR3 DNA: TGTGCCAGCAGCGTACGCCAAGGGGGCGCATATTCACCCCTCCACTTT
V gene: TRBV7-2; D gene: -; clone size: -; J gene: TRBJ1-2; CDR3 protein: CASSSLEWQEYGYTF; CDR3 DNA: TGTGCCAGCAGCTCGCTTGAATGGCAGGAGTATGGCTACACCTTC
V gene: TRBV4-2; D gene: -; clone size: -; J gene: TRBJ2-1; CDR3 protein: CASSQVKADPSYNEQFF; CDR3 DNA: TGTGCCAGCAGCCAAGTTAAGGCGGACCCTTCCTACAATGAGCAGTTCTTC
V gene: TRBV2; D gene: -; clone size: few; J gene: TRBJ1-1; CDR3 protein: CASSAKSEAFF; CDR3 DNA: TGTGCCAGCAGTGCTAAAAGTGAAGCTTTCTTT
V gene: TRBV6-6; D gene: -; clone size: -; J gene: TRBJ2-7; CDR3 protein: CASTVTRNSDEQYF; CDR3 DNA: TGTGCCAGCACCGTGACTAGAAACTCCGACGAGCAGTACTTC
V gene: TRBV7-8; D gene: TRBD2; clone size: few; J gene: TRBJ2-1; CDR3 protein: CASSPFPAGSSKQFF; CDR3 DNA: TGTGCCAGCAGCCCCTTCCCAGCGGGGTCCAGCAAGCAGTTCTTC
V gene: TRBV5-4; D gene: -; clone size: few; J gene: TRBJ2-5; CDR3 protein: CASSRTEHEETQYF; CDR3 DNA: TGTGCCAGCAGCCGGACGGAGCATGAAGAGACCCAGTACTTC
V gene: TRBV7-9; D gene: -; clone size: -; J gene: TRBJ2-5; CDR3 protein: CASSFPRGLGETQYF; CDR3 DNA: TGTGCCAGCAGCTTCCCACGCGGCTTGGGAGAGACCCAGTACTTC
V gene: TRBV4-1; D gene: -; clone size: -; J gene: TRBJ2-7; CDR3 protein: CASSQELGVKQYF; CDR3 DNA: TGCGCCAGCAGCCAAGAGTTGGGGGTAAAGCAGTACTTC
V gene: TRBV19; D gene: -; clone size: -; J gene: TRBJ2-4; CDR3 protein: CASSIGRGWNIQYF; CDR3 DNA: TGTGCCAGTAGTATAGGGAGGGGCTGGAACATTCAGTACTTC
V gene: TRBV7-6; D gene: TRBD2; clone size: few; J gene: TRBJ2-2; CDR3 protein: CASSAFLVGGQTGELFF; CDR3 DNA: TGTGCCAGCAGCGCCTTTCTTGTGGGAGGGCAGACCGGGGAGCTGTTTTTT
V gene: TRBV7-2; D gene: TRBD2; clone size: few; J gene: TRBJ2-5; CDR3 protein: CASSSDSGGETQYF; CDR3 DNA: TGTGCCAGCAGCTCCGATAGCGGGGGAGAGACCCAGTACTTC
V gene: TRBV7-2; D gene: -; clone size: -; J gene: TRBJ1-2; CDR3 protein: CASSLGFRTANYGYTF; CDR3 DNA: TGTGCCAGCAGCTTAGGTTTCCGGACTGCAAACTATGGCTACACCTTC
V gene: TRBV19; D gene: -; clone size: few; J gene: TRBJ2-7; CDR3 protein: CASSTPLLQDYEQYF; CDR3 DNA: TGTGCCAGTAGTACCCCCCTACTCCAAGACTACGAGCAGTACTTC
V gene: TRBV7-4; D gene: -; clone size: -; J gene: TRBJ1-2; CDR3 protein: CASLWGVCGYTF; CDR3 DNA: TGTGCCAGTCTTTGGGGCGTTTGTGGCTACACCTTC
V gene: TRBV7-8; D gene: -; clone size: few; J gene: TRBJ2-3; CDR3 protein: CASSRRVGRLGTDTQYF; CDR3 DNA: TGTGCCAGCAGCCGCAGAGTGGGAAGGCTAGGAACAGATACGCAGTATTTT
V gene: TRBV5-5; D gene: -; clone size: -; J gene: TRBJ2-7; CDR3 protein: CASSHTGQTYEQYF; CDR3 DNA: TGTGCCAGCAGCCATACAGGACAGACCTACGAGCAGTACTTC
V gene: TRBV19; D gene: -; clone size: -; J gene: TRBJ2-4; CDR3 protein: CASMGPMKNIQYF; CDR3 DNA: TGTGCCAGTATGGGCCCGATGAAAAACATTCAGTACTTC
V gene: TRBV30; D gene: TRBD1; clone size: -; J gene: TRBJ2-3; CDR3 protein: CASTGQGEADTQYF; CDR3 DNA: TGTGCCTCAACCGGACAGGGAGAGGCAGATACGCAGTATTTT
V gene: TRBV20-1; D gene: -; clone size: once; J gene: TRBJ1-5; CDR3 protein: CSAREQGSHQPQHF; CDR3 DNA: TGCAGTGCTAGAGAACAGGGTTCTCATCAGCCCCAGCATTTT
V gene: TRBV2; D gene: -; clone size: few; J gene: TRBJ1-5; CDR3 protein: CASSDVRASQHF; CDR3 DNA: TGTGCCAGCAGTGATGTAAGGGCTTCCCAGCATTTT
V gene: TRBV2; D gene: -; clone size: -; J gene: TRBJ2-1; CDR3 protein: CAIRKEWDEQFF; CDR3 DNA: TGTGCCATCCGCAAAGAATGGGATGAGCAGTTCTTC
V gene: TRBV12-3/TRBV12-4; D gene: -; clone size: few; J gene: TRBJ1-5; CDR3 protein: CASGEGGIRNQPQHF; CDR3 DNA: TGTGCCAGCGGGGAGGGGGGAATAAGAAATCAGCCCCAGCATTTT
V gene: TRBV12-3/TRBV12-4; D gene: TRBD1; clone size: -; J gene: TRBJ2-3; CDR3 protein: CASSLRGAGQGARTRYF; CDR3 DNA: TGTGCCAGCAGTTTGAGGGGGGCGGGACAGGGGGCTCGTACGCGGTATTTT
V gene: TRBV2; D gene: -; clone size: -; J gene: TRBJ2-1; CDR3 protein: CASRGDRTYNEQFF; CDR3 DNA: TGTGCCAGCAGGGGGGACCGGACGTACAATGAGCAGTTCTTC
V gene: TRBV27; D gene: -; clone size: -; J gene: TRBJ1-5; CDR3 protein: CASSRQYNQPQHF; CDR3 DNA: TGTGCCAGCAGCAGACAGTATAATCAGCCCCAGCATTTT
V gene: TRBV6-1; D gene: TRBD2; clone size: few; J gene: TRBJ2-2; CDR3 protein: CASSHLSGRTGELFF; CDR3 DNA: TGTGCCAGCAGCCACCTAAGCGGGAGGACCGGGGAGCTGTTTTTT
V gene: TRBV5-5; D gene: TRBD1; clone size: -; J gene: TRBJ2-5; CDR3 protein: CASSFRTGSDETQYF; CDR3 DNA: TGTGCCAGCAGCTTCCGGACAGGGTCCGACGAGACCCAGTACTTC
V gene: TRBV12-3/TRBV12-4; D gene: -; clone size: -; J gene: TRBJ2-5; CDR3 protein: CASSLNPKQETQYF; CDR3 DNA: TGTGCCAGCAGTTTAAACCCCAAGCAAGAGACCCAGTACTTC
V gene: TRBV30; D gene: -; clone size: -; J gene: TRBJ2-5; CDR3 protein: CAWSVRGRGRETQYF; CDR3 DNA: TGTGCCTGGAGTGTACGAGGGAGGGGGCGGGAGACCCAGTACTTC
V gene: TRBV7-2; D gene: TRBD2; clone size: -; J gene: TRBJ2-7; CDR3 protein: CASSFIAGVFYEQYF; CDR3 DNA: TGTGCCAGCAGCTTCATAGCGGGAGTGTTTTACGAGCAGTACTTC
V gene: TRBV7-9; D gene: TRBD1; clone size: once; J gene: TRBJ2-3; CDR3 protein: CARGTAMGDTQYF; CDR3 DNA: TGTGCCAGGGGGACAGCGATGGGAGATACGCAGTATTTT
V gene: TRBV5-3; D gene: -; clone size: -; J gene: TRBJ2-1; CDR3 protein: CASSLVRGSTSEQFF; CDR3 DNA: TGTGCCAGCAGCTTGGTTAGGGGGAGTACATCTGAGCAGTTCTTC
V gene: TRBV7-6; D gene: TRBD2; clone size: -; J gene: TRBJ2-3; CDR3 protein: CASSFPSRGLAGGNGDTQYF; CDR3 DNA: TGTGCCAGCAGCTTCCCCTCCCGGGGACTAGCGGGAGGTAATGGCGATACGCAGTATTTT
V gene: TRBV12-3/TRBV12-4; D gene: -; clone size: few; J gene: TRBJ1-2; CDR3 protein: CASSFFRSYGYTF; CDR3 DNA: TGTGCCAGCAGTTTCTTCAGATCGTATGGCTACACCTTC